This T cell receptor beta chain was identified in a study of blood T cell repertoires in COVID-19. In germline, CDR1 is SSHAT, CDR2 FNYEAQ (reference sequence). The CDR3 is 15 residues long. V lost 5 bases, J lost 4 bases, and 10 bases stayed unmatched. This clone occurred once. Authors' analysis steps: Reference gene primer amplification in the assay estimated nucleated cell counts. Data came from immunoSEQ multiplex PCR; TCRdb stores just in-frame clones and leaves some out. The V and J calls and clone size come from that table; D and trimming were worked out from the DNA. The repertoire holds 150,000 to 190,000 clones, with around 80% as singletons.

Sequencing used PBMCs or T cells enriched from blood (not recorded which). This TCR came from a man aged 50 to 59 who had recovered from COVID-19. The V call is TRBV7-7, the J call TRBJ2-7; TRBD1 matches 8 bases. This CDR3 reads CASSPGQGLMYEQYF. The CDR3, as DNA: TGTGCCAGCAGCCCCGGACAGGGCCTCATGTACGAGCAGTACTTC. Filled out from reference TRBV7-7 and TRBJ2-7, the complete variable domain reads GAGVSQSPRYKVTKRGQDVTLRCDPISSHATLYWYQQALGQGPEFLTYFNYEAQPDKSGLPSDRFSAERPEGSISTLTIQRTEQRDSAMYRCASSPGQGLMYEQYFGPGTRLTVT.